This T cell receptor beta chain was obtained from a study of blood T cell repertoires in COVID-19. Study-level background: The origin of the acute and convalescent COVID-19 samples was the United States, Italy and Spain. Sample material is recorded as cDNA or gDNA derived from T cells, B-cell-depleted T cells, or PBMCs.

The CDR3 extends over 12 amino acids. Germline assignment: CDR1 GTSNPN and CDR2 SVGIG (reference sequence). The table came from immunoSEQ multiplex PCR; TCRdb's copy has only in-frame clones and leaves some out. The sample includes roughly 250,000 clones, approximately 90% seen only once; the top ten take over 6%. With respect to this clone: Sequence at one end of the junction differs from germline and may be a read error.

Sequenced sample: PBMCs or T cells enriched from blood (not recorded which). The rearrangement links TRBV30 to TRBJ1-4, with D perhaps matching TRBD1 (6 bases). This TCR was recovered from a woman aged 25 to 45 with acute COVID-19. For the CDR3, the DNA is TGCGCAAGGGGCAGGGGAAATGAAAAACTGTTTTTT. Amino acids: CARGRGNEKLFF.